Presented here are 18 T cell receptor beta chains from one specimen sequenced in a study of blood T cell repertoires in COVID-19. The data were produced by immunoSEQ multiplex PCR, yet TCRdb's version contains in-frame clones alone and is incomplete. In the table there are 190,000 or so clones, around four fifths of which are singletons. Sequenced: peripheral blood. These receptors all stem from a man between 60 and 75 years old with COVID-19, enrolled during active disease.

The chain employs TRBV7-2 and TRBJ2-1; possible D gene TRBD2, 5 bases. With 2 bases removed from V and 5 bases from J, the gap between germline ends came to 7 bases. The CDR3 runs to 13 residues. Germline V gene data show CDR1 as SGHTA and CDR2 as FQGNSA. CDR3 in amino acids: CASSLPSNNEQFF. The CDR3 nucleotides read TGTGCCAGCAGCTTACCTAGCAACAATGAGCAGTTCTTC. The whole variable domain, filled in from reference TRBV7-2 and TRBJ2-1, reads GAGVSQSPSNKVTEKGKDVELRCDPISGHTALYWYRQSLGQGLEFLIYFQGNSAPDKSGLPSDRFSAERTGGSVSTLTIQRTQQEDSAVYLCASSLPSNNEQFFGPGTRLTVL.

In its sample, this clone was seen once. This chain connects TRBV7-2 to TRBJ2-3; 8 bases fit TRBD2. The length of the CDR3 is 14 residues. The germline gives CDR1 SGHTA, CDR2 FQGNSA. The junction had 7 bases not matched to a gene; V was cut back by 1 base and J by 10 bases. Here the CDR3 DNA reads TGTGCCAGCAGCTTAGAACCCGGGAGGGTACCGCAGTATTTT. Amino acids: CASSLEPGRVPQYF. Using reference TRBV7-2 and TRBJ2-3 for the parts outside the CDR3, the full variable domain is GAGVSQSPSNKVTEKGKDVELRCDPISGHTALYWYRQSLGQGLEFLIYFQGNSAPDKSGLPSDRFSAERTGGSVSTLTIQRTQQEDSAVYLCASSLEPGRVPQYFGPGTRLTVL.

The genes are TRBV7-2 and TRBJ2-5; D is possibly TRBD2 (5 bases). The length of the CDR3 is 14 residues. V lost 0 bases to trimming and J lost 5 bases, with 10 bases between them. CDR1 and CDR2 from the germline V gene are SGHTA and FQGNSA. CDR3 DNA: TGTGCCAGCAGCTTAGCTGCACTAGGGGAGACCCAGTACTTC. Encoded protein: CASSLAALGETQYF.

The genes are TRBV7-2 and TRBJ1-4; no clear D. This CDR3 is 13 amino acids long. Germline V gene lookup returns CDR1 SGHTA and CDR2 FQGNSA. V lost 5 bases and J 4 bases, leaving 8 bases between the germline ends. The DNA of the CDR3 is TGTGCCAGCAGCCAGGTGGTTAATGAAAAACTGTTTTTT. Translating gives CASSQVVNEKLFF.

The CDR3 sequence is CASSPGTAYGYTF. CDR3 coding DNA: TGTGCCAGCAGCCCCGGGACAGCCTATGGCTACACCTTC. The gene calls are TRBV3-1 (or the pseudogene TRBV3-2) and TRBJ1-2; 7 nucleotides agree with TRBD1. Looked up from germline, CDR1 is LGHDT and CDR2 is YNNKEL (reference sequence). The CDR3 sequence is 13 residues long. The ends lost 4 bases at V and 4 bases at J; junction bases unmatched: 3.

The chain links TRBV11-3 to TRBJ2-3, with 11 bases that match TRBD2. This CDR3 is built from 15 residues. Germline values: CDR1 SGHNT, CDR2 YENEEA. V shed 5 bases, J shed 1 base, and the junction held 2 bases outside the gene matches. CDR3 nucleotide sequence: TGTGCCAGCAGCATGACTAGCGGGGGCACAGATACGCAGTATTTT. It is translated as CASSMTSGGTDTQYF.

The CDR3 coding sequence is TGTGCCAGTAGTCCCCGATTTAGACAGGGGTACGCCTACGAGCAGTACTTC. Its protein product is CASSPRFRQGYAYEQYF. The chain joins TRBV19 to TRBJ2-7; TRBD1 agrees at 8 bases. In germline, CDR1 is LNHDA, CDR2 SQIVND (reference sequence). J gave up 2 bases and V 5 bases, and 14 bases lay outside the gene matches. The CDR3 covers 17 residues.

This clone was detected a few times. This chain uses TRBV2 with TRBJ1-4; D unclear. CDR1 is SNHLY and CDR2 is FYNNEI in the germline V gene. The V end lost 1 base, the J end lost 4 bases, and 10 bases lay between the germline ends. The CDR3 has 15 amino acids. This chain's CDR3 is CASSEGNSFNEKLFF. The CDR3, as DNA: TGTGCCAGCAGTGAAGGAAACAGCTTTAATGAAAAACTGTTTTTT.

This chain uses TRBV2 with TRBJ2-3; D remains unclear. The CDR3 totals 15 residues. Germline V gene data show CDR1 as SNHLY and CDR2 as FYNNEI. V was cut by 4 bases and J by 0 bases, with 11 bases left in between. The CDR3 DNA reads TGTGCCAGCAGTGTTCGGTCTCTAAGCACAGATACGCAGTATTTT. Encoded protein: CASSVRSLSTDTQYF.

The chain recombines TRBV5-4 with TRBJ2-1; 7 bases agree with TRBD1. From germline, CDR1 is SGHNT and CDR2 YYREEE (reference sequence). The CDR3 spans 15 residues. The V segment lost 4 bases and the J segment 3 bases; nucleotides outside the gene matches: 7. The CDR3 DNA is TGTGCCAGCAGCCGGGACAGCCAATACTACAATGAGCAGTTCTTC. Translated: CASSRDSQYYNEQFF.

Here the CDR3 reads CASSDTGGAGQPQHF. CDR3 in DNA: TGTGCCAGCAGTGACACAGGGGGCGCGGGTCAGCCCCAGCATTTT. The V call is TRBV25-1, the J call TRBJ1-5; 9 bases are shared with TRBD1. Germline CDR1 reads MGHDK; CDR2 reads SYGVNS. This CDR3 spans 15 amino acids. Trimming took 3 bases from V and 6 from J; bases not matched to a gene: 6.

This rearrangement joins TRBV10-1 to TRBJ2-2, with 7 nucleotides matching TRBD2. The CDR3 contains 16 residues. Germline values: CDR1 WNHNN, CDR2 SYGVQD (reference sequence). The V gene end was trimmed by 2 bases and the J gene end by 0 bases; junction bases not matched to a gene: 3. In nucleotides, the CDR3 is TGCGCCAGCAGTGAGGGCGGGAGTACGAACACCGGGGAGCTGTTTTTT. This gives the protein CASSEGGSTNTGELFF.

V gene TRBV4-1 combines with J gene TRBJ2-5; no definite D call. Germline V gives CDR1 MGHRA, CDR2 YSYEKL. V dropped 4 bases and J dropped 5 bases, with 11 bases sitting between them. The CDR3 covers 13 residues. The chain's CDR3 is CASSPSAGETQYF. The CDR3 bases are TGCGCCAGCAGCCCGTCCGCCGGGGAGACCCAGTACTTC.

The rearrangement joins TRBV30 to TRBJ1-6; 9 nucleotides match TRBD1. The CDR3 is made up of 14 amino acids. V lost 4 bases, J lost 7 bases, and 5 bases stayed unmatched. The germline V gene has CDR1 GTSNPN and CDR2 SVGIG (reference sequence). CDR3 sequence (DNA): TGTGCCTGGAAGACAGGGGGTTGGAATTCACCCCTCCACTTT. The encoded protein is CAWKTGGWNSPLHF. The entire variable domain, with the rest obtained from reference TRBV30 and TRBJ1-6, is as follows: SQTIHQWPATLVQPVGSPLSLECTVEGTSNPNLYWYRQAAGRGLQLLFYSVGIGQISSEVPQNLSASRPQDRQFILSSKKLLLSDSGFYLCAWKTGGWNSPLHFGNGTRLTVT.

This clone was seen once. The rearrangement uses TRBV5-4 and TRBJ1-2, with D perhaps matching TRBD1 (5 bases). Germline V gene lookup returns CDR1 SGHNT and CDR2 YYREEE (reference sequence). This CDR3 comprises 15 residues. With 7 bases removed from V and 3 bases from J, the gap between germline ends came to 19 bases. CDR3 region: CASSVTGRKDYGYTF. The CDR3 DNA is TGTGCCAGCTCCGTAACAGGAAGGAAAGACTATGGCTACACCTTC.

CDR3 in amino acids: CASSQTTGSGTEAFF. For the CDR3, the DNA is TGTGCCAGCTCACAGACGACAGGGTCGGGCACTGAAGCTTTCTTT. This rearrangement joins TRBV18 to TRBJ1-1; TRBD1 matches at 7 bases. CDR3 length equals 15 residues. The J segment lost 4 bases and the V segment lost 4 bases, leaving 9 bases of the junction unmatched. CDR1 is KGHSH, CDR2 LQKENI, per germline.

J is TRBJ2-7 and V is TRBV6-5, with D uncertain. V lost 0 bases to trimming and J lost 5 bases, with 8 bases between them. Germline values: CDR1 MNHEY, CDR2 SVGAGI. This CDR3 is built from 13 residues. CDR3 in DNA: TGTGCCAGCAGTTACTCCTATCCCCACGAGCAGTACTTC. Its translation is CASSYSYPHEQYF.

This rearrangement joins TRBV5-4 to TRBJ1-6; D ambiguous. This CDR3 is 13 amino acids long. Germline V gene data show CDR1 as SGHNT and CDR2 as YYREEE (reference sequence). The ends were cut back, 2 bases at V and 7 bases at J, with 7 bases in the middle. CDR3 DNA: TGTGCCAGCAGCTTTAGGGAGAATTCACCCCTCCACTTT. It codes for CASSFRENSPLHF.